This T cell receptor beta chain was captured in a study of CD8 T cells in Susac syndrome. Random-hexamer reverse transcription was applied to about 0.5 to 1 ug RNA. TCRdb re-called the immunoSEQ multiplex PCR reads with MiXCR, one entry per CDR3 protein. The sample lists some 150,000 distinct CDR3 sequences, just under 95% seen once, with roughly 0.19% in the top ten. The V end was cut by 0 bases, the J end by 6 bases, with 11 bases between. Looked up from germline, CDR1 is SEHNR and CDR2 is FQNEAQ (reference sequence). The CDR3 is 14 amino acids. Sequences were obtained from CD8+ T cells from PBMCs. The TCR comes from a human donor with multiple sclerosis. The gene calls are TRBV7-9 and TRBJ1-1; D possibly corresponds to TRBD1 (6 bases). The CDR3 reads CASSLAGGRSEAFF. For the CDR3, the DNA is TGTGCCAGCAGCTTAGCGGGGGGCAGATCTGAAGCTTTCTTT.